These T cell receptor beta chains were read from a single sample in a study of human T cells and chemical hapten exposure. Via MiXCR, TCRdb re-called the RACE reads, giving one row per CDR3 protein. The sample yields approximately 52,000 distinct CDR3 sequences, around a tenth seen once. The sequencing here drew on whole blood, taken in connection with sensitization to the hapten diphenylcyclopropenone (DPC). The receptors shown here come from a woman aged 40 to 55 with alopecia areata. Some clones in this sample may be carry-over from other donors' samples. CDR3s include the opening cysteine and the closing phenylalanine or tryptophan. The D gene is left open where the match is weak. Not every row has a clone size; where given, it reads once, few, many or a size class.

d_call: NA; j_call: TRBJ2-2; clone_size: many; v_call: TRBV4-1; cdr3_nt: TGCGCCAGCAGCGGACACACCGGGGAGCTGTTTTTT; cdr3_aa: CASSGHTGELFF
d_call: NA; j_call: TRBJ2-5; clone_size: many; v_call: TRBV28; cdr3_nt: TGTGCCAGCAGTTTCCCCCAGCGGGAGACCCAGTACTTC; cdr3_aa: CASSFPQRETQYF
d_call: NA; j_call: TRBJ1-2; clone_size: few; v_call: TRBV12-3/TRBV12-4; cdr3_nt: TGTGCCAGCAGTTTAAGGCCTAATGGGGACTATGGCTACACCTTC; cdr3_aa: CASSLRPNGDYGYTF
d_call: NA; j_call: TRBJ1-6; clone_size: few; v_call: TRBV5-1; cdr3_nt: TGCGCCAGCAGCCGGGACGGATCTAATTCACCCCTCCACTTT; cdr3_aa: CASSRDGSNSPLHF
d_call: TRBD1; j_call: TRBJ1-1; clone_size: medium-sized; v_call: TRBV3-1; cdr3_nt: TGTGCCAGCAGCCAAGCCGGACAGGGAAGCACTGAAGCTTTCTTT; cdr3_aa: CASSQAGQGSTEAFF
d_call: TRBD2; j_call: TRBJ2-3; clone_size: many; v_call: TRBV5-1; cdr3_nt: TGCGCCAGCAGCACGGGACTAGCGGGAGGATATAGCACAGATACGCAGTATTTT; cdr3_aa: CASSTGLAGGYSTDTQYF
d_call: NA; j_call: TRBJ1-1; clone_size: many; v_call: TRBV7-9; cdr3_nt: TGTGCCAGCAGTTTGGGATGGGGAAGCACTGAAGCTTTCTTT; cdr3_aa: CASSLGWGSTEAFF
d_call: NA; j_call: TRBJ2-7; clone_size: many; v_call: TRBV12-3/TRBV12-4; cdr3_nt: TGTGCCAGCAGTTTCTCTCGGCTTAGGTACGAGCAGTACTTC; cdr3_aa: CASSFSRLRYEQYF
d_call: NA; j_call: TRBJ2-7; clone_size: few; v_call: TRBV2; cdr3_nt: TGTGCCAGCGAACAGGTTTCCTACGAGCAGTACTTC; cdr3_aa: CASEQVSYEQYF
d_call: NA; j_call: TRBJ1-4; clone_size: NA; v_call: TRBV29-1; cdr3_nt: TGCAGCGTTGAGGGGAGTACTAATGAAAAACTGTTTTTT; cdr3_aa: CSVEGSTNEKLFF
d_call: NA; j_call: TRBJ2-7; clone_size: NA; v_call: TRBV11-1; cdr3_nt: TGTGCCAGCAGCTTAAGCCAGTACGAGCAGTACTTC; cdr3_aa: CASSLSQYEQYF
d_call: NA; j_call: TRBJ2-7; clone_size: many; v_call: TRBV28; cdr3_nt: TGTGCCAGCAGTTTACGAGGGGGGGAGCAGTACTTC; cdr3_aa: CASSLRGGEQYF
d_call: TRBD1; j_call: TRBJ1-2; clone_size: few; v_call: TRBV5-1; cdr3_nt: TGCGCCAGCAGTAAGGGGACAGGCGAAGGCTACACCTTC; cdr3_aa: CASSKGTGEGYTF
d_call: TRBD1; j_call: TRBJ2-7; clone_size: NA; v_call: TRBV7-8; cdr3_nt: TGTGCCAGCAGCTACCTATCCGGACAGGGGGGAGACGAGCAGTACTTC; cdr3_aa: CASSYLSGQGGDEQYF
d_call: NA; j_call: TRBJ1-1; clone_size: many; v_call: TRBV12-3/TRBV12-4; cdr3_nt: TGTGCCAGCAGTCCTACCTCGGCTAACACTGAAGCTTTCTTT; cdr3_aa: CASSPTSANTEAFF
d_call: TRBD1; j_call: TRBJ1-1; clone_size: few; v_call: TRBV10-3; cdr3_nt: TGTGCCATCAGTGCAGGGACAGGCCTAGGGTTT; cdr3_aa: CAISAGTGLGF
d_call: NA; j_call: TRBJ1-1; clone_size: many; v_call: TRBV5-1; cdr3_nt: TGCGCCAGCAGCTTGGTTACAGGGCGCACTGAAGCTTTCTTT; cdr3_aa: CASSLVTGRTEAFF
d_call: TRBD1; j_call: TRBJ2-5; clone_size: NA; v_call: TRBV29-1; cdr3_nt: TGCAGCGACACCGGGAGCAGGGGGCTGGAGACCCAGTACTTC; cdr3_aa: CSDTGSRGLETQYF
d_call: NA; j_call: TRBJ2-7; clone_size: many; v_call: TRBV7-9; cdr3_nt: TGTGCCAGCAGCTTAGTTCCGGGGGTCCCCTACGAGCAGTACTTC; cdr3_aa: CASSLVPGVPYEQYF
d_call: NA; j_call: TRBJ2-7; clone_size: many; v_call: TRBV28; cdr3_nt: TGTGCCAGCAGTGGGATTAAAGGGCAGCACTACGAGCAGTACTTC; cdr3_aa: CASSGIKGQHYEQYF
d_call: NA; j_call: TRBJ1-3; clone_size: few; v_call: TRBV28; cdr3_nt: TGTGCCAGCAGCCAGACTTTCTCTGGAAACACCATATATTTT; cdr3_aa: CASSQTFSGNTIYF
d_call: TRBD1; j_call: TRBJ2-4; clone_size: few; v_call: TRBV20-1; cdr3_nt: TGCAGTGCTAGAAAGACAGGGAGCATTCAGTACTTC; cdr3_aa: CSARKTGSIQYF
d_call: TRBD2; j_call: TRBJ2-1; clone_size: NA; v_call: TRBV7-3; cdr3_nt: TGTGCCAGCAGCTTTGGGACTAGCGGGGTGGAGCAGTTCTTC; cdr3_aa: CASSFGTSGVEQFF
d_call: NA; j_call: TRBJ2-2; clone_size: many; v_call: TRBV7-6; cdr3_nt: TGTGCCAGCAGCTCTGGAAATCCCGGGGAGCTGTTTTTT; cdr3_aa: CASSSGNPGELFF
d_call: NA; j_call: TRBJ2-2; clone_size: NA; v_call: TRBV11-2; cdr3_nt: TGTGCCAGCAGCTTAGATCGGACGAACACCGGGGAGCTGTTTTTT; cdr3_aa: CASSLDRTNTGELFF
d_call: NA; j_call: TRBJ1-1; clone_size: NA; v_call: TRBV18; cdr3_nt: TGTGCCAGCTCACCTCCGACAGACACTGAAGCTTTCTTT; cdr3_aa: CASSPPTDTEAFF
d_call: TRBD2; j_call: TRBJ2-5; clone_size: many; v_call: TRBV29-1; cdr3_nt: TGCAGCGTGGACCAAAGCGGGATCCAAGAGACCCAGTACTTC; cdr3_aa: CSVDQSGIQETQYF
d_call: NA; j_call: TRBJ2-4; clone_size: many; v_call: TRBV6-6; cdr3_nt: TGTGCCAGCAGGGGGGTTAGTGGCAAAAACATTCAGTACTTC; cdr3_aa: CASRGVSGKNIQYF
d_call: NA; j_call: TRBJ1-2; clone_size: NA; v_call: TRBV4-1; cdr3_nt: TGCGCCAGCAGCCGATACAATACAGGAGAATATGGCTACACCTTC; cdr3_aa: CASSRYNTGEYGYTF
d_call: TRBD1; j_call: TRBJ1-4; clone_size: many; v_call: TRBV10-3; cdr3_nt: TGTGCCATCAGCGCGAAACAGGGGGCTTATGAAAAACTGTTTTTT; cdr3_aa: CAISAKQGAYEKLFF
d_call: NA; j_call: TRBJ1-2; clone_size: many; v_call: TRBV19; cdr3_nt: TGTGCCAGTAACCCTGGGCGGAACTATGGCTACACCTTC; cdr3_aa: CASNPGRNYGYTF
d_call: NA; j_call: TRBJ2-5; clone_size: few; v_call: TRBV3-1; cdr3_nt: TGTGCCAGCAGCAGCGGAGGGGGAGCAGAGGGACCCCAGTACTTC; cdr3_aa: CASSSGGGAEGPQYF
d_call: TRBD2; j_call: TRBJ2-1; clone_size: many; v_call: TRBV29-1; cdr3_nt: TGCAGCGTCCTCCTAGCGGGTTCGACCTACAATGAGCAGTTCTTC; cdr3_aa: CSVLLAGSTYNEQFF
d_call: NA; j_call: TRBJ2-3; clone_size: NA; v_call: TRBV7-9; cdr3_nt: TGTGCCAGCAGACTGAACACAGATACGCAGTATTTT; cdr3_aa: CASRLNTDTQYF
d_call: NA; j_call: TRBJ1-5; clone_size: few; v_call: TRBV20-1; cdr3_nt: TGCAGTGCTGCCCGGGACCACAATCAGCCCCAGCATTTT; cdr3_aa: CSAARDHNQPQHF
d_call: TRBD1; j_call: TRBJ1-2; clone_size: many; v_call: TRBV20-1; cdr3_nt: TGCAGTGCTTCTCCGACAGGGTATGGCTACACCTTC; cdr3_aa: CSASPTGYGYTF
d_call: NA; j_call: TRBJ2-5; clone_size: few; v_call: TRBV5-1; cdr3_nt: TGCGCCAGCAGCTTGGCCCCCGGTGGAACAGGGCAAGAGACCCAGTACTTC; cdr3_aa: CASSLAPGGTGQETQYF
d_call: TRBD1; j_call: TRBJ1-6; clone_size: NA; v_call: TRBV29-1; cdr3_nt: TGCAGCGTCGGGACAGAAAATTCACCCCTCCACTTT; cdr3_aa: CSVGTENSPLHF
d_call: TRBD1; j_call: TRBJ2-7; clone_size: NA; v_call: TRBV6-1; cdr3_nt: TGTGCCAGCCACAGGGGTAGGAGGTACGAGCAGTACTTC; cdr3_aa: CASHRGRRYEQYF
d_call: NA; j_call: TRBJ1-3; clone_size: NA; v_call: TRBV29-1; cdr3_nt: TGCAGCGTTTCGGGCAACTCTGGAAACACCATATATTTT; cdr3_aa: CSVSGNSGNTIYF